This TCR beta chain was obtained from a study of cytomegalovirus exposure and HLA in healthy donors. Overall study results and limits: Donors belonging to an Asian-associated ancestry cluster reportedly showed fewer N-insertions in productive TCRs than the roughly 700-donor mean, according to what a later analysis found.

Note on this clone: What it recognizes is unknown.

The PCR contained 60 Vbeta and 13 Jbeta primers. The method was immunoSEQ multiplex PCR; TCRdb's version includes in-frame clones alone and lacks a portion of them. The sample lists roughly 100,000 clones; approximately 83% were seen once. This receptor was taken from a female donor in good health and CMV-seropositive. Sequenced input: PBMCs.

The CDR3 spells CASSVGTGNYGYTF. CDR3 bases: TGTGCCAGCAGTGTCGGGACAGGGAACTATGGCTACACCTTC. The chain recombines TRBV6-1 with TRBJ1-2, with 9 bases identical to TRBD1. After removal of 4 bases from V and 2 bases from J, the junction contained 2 bases not matched to a gene. Germline loops: CDR1 MNHNS, CDR2 SASEGT. The CDR3 has 14 amino acids.